This TCR beta chain was observed in a study of shared clonotypes between healthy human individuals. The table came from immunoSEQ multiplex PCR; TCRdb's copy has only in-frame clones and leaves some out. The sample carries 2 million to 2.5 million clones, 90% to 96% recorded once. V shed 5 bases and J shed 1 base, with 11 bases lying between them. Looked up from germline, CDR1 is MNHEY and CDR2 is SVGAGI. The length of the CDR3 is 14 residues. V usage is TRBV6-5 and J usage is TRBJ1-1; D uncertain. This sequence originates from a man between 18 and 29 years old in good health. Material: naive CD4+ T cells sorted from blood. As for subset: CD45RA+ positively selected. CDR3 nucleotides: TGTGCCAGCAGTGATCAGTACCAGAACACTGAAGCTTTCTTT. Protein: CASSDQYQNTEAFF.